This T cell receptor (beta chain) was sequenced in a study of CD8+ T cells in alopecia areata. As for the study in general: Twice daily, treated patients received 5 to 10 mg of oral tofacitinib. Patients took tofacitinib for 6 to 18 months, followed by 6 drug-free months. The study, taken as a whole, reports: Sharing of TCR sequences between patients (possibly for HLA-related reasons) was less clear than in mice.

CDR1 is DFQATT and CDR2 is SNEGSKA in the germline V gene (reference sequence). This CDR3 region has 11 residues. Between the trimmed V and J ends, which lost 5 bases and 7 bases, there was a span of 11 bases. The authors extracted RNA and reverse transcribed it into cDNA as the sequencing template. Libraries were prepared by immunoSEQ multiplex PCR; TCRdb keeps only in-frame clonotypes and omits some of them. This sample yields around 270,000 clones, of which roughly 60% are seen a single time; roughly 1.8% belongs to the top ten. Sample treatment: oral pan-JAK inhibitor, 5-10 mg twice daily. Sorting of PBMCs yielded the CD4+ and CD8+ T cells. This clone was recorded a few times. Its antigen is unknown.

The material sequenced was CD4+ T cells sorted from blood, taken at week 24, from a patient treated with tofacitinib. This chain joins TRBV20-1 and TRBJ1-2; D possibly corresponds to TRBD1 (6 bases). The clonotype originates from a human donor with alopecia areata. CDR3 bases: TGCAGTGCTCCGCGAGGGGGTGGCTACACCTTC. It translates to CSAPRGGGYTF.